This T cell receptor (beta chain) was profiled in a study of blood T cell repertoires in COVID-19. The wider study: Italy, Spain and the United States were the sources of the convalescent and acute COVID-19 samples. PBMCs, B-cell-depleted T cells, or T cells provided the cDNA or gDNA that made up the material.

Germline trimming cut 3 bases from V and 2 bases from J; bases unmatched to any gene: 3. Germline V gene data show CDR1 as DFQATT and CDR2 as SNEGSKA (reference sequence). There are 14 residues in the CDR3. Authors' methods: Reference gene primer amplification in the assay estimated nucleated cell counts. The assay was immunoSEQ multiplex PCR, and TCRdb's table has in-frame clones only and misses some. The V and J calls and clone size are taken from that table; D and trimming were inferred from the DNA. The data show under 95,000 clones, roughly 83% seen once. The receptor was derived from a human donor in a cohort sampled during active COVID-19. The chain recombines TRBV20-1 with TRBJ2-3, with 9 bases aligning to TRBD2. Sequencing was carried out using peripheral blood. This chain's CDR3 is CSASSSGVTDTQYF. The CDR3, as DNA: TGCAGTGCTAGTTCTAGCGGGGTCACAGATACGCAGTATTTT.